This paragraph covers one TCR beta chain sequence. This sample is drawn from a study of blood T cell repertoires in COVID-19. Across the whole study: Sites across the United States, Italy and Spain contributed samples from acute and convalescent COVID-19. T cells, B-cell-depleted T cells, or PBMCs supplied cDNA or gDNA.

CDR1 MNHEY and CDR2 SMNVEV come from the germline V gene (reference sequence). The CDR3 is 15 amino acids. The V gene lost 3 bases and the J gene lost 2 bases, with 13 bases spanning the gap. Original methodology: For nucleated cells, counts were estimated from reference gene primer amplification. Generated by immunoSEQ multiplex PCR, the TCRdb table keeps only in-frame clones and is missing some. V, J and clone size reflect that table, while D and trimming were determined from the DNA. Of approximately 240,000 clones listed, 70% to 90% are singletons. The sequenced sample was peripheral blood. The V gene is TRBV27, the J gene TRBJ1-2; no firm D call. The source of this sequence is a woman aged 18-35 years who had recovered from COVID-19. The CDR3 protein is CASSFVTALNYGYTF. The CDR3 DNA reads TGTGCCAGCAGTTTCGTAACAGCTCTAAACTATGGCTACACCTTC.